The 16 T cell receptor beta chains listed next were all sequenced from one sample in a study of technical replicates of blood from a handful of donors. Clones were read by immunoSEQ multiplex PCR, and TCRdb kept only the in-frame ones, dropping some. Counted here are 55,000 to 80,000 clones, nearly 98% occurring once; the ten biggest clones make up about 0.16%. Material for sequencing was T cells isolated from PBMCs. The receptors stem from a human donor in good health.

The chain employs TRBV7-9 and TRBJ2-1, with D maybe TRBD2 (5 bases). In germline, CDR1 is SEHNR, CDR2 FQNEAQ (reference sequence). V dropped 0 bases and J dropped 2 bases, with 11 bases sitting between them. The CDR3 length is 16 residues. CDR3 sequence (DNA): TGTGCCAGCAGCTTAGCTGGCGGGTCCCCCTACAATGAGCAGTTCTTC. Translating gives CASSLAGGSPYNEQFF.

The rearrangement joins TRBV7-6 to TRBJ1-1; D is unclear. CDR3 length: 13 residues. The V end was cut by 2 bases, the J end by 1 base, with 5 bases between. CDR1 SGHVS and CDR2 FNYEAQ come from the germline V gene. The CDR3 DNA follows: TGTGCCAGCAGCTTATACAGGAACACTGAAGCTTTCTTT. Translation: CASSLYRNTEAFF.

This chain uses TRBV5-1 with TRBJ1-1, with D possibly matching TRBD1 (5 bases). The V and J ends lost 2 bases and 1 base respectively, with 9 bases between them. The CDR3 extends over 14 amino acids. Germline V gene sequence: CDR1 SGHRS, CDR2 YFSETQ. The CDR3, as DNA: TGCGCCAGCAGCTTAGGACAAGAGAACACTGAAGCTTTCTTT. Its translation is CASSLGQENTEAFF.

The chain uses TRBV9 and TRBJ2-7; 12 bases fit TRBD2. CDR1 and CDR2 (germline): SGDLS, YYNGEE. V was clipped by 2 bases and J by 1 base; unmatched bases: 7. CDR3 length: 17 residues. Here the CDR3 reads CASSVVGLAGPSYEQYF. CDR3 coding DNA: TGTGCCAGCAGCGTTGTCGGACTAGCGGGACCGTCCTACGAGCAGTACTTC. The entire variable domain, with the rest obtained from reference TRBV9 and TRBJ2-7, is as follows: DSGVTQTPKHLITATGQRVTLRCSPRSGDLSVYWYQQSLDQGLQFLIQYYNGEERAKGNILERFSAQQFPDLHSELNLSSLELGDSALYFCASSVVGLAGPSYEQYFGPGTRLTVT.

The chain has TRBV5-1 and TRBJ2-5; 12 bases are shared with TRBD1. This CDR3 comprises 15 residues. V was pared by 5 bases and J by 5 bases, with 7 bases of the junction left unmatched. Germline V CDR1 and CDR2: SGHRS, YFSETQ. The CDR3 DNA follows: TGCGCCAGCAGGGGACAGGGGGCAGGACTGGAGACCCAGTACTTC. The encoded protein is CASRGQGAGLETQYF. The full variable domain, its missing parts supplied by reference TRBV5-1 and TRBJ2-5, is KAGVTQTPRYLIKTRGQQVTLSCSPISGHRSVSWYQQTPGQGLQFLFEYFSETQRNKGNFPGRFSGRQFSNSRSEMNVSTLELGDSALYLCASRGQGAGLETQYFGPGTRLLVL.

The rearrangement uses TRBV2 and TRBJ2-3; 7 nucleotides align to TRBD2. Germline V gene lookup returns CDR1 SNHLY and CDR2 FYNNEI. V was pared by 11 bases and J by 0 bases, with 8 bases of the junction left unmatched. This CDR3 has 14 residues. The CDR3 DNA is TGTGCCGGCTGGGGGGGGGTGAGCACAGATACGCAGTATTTT. Translated: CAGWGGVSTDTQYF.

The chain employs TRBV27 and TRBJ1-3, with D possibly being TRBD1 (6 bases). V shed 6 bases and J shed 11 bases, with 14 bases lying between them. The CDR3 is made up of 12 amino acids. Germline V gene lookup returns CDR1 MNHEY and CDR2 SMNVEV (reference sequence). CDR3 protein: CASSPLQGPIYF. The CDR3, as DNA: TGTGCCAGCAGCCCCCTCCAGGGGCCCATATATTTT.

This chain connects TRBV6-5 to TRBJ1-3; D perhaps matches TRBD1 (5 bases). Deletions cut 0 bases from V and 5 bases from J, with 14 bases between. This CDR3 is 16 amino acids long. Germline assignment: CDR1 MNHEY and CDR2 SVGAGI. The CDR3 loop reads CASSYSIGEGRNTIYF. The CDR3 DNA sequence: TGTGCCAGCAGTTACTCAATAGGGGAAGGTCGAAACACCATATATTTT.

The chain employs TRBV5-1 and TRBJ1-1; 7 bases map to TRBD1. From germline, CDR1 is SGHRS and CDR2 YFSETQ. CDR3 length equals 14 residues. With V trimmed by 4 bases and J by 4 bases, 7 bases remained unmatched. DNA for the CDR3: TGCGCCAGCAGCCTGGAGACAGGGCCCACTGAAGCTTTCTTT. This sequence encodes CASSLETGPTEAFF.

The V and J genes are TRBV28 and TRBJ2-1; 16 bases align to TRBD2. Trimming at V came to 3 bases and at J to 8 bases, leaving 13 bases not matched to a gene. This CDR3 spans 19 amino acids. Germline V gene data show CDR1 as MDHEN and CDR2 as SYDVKM. In DNA, the CDR3 is TGTGCCAGCAGTTTGGGACTAGCGGGAGGGCCTGGTCCTTCTGATGAGCAGTTCTTC. The encoded protein is CASSLGLAGGPGPSDEQFF.

The chain carries TRBV7-9 and TRBJ2-5; 9 bases match TRBD1. The better agreement between TRBJ2-7 and the DNA end casts doubt on the J call. CDR1 SEHNR and CDR2 FQNEAQ come from the germline V gene (reference sequence). The CDR3 length is 14 residues. For the CDR3, the DNA is TGTGCCAGCAGCACAGGGGGCAGGGCCTACGAGCAGTACTTC. This gives the protein CASSTGGRAYEQYF.

The rearrangement uses TRBV7-9 and TRBJ1-5; D is unclear. The CDR3 runs 17 residues. The V end was cut by 2 bases, the J end by 2 bases, with 16 bases between. Germline V gene data show CDR1 as SEHNR and CDR2 as FQNEAQ (reference sequence). CDR3 nucleotide sequence: TGTGCCAGCAGCTTAAGCCCCACCCTCGGGGGCAATCAGCCCCAGCATTTT. This codes for CASSLSPTLGGNQPQHF.

The J gene is TRBJ1-1, the V gene TRBV10-1; 10 bases fit TRBD1. J lost 6 bases, V lost 4 bases, and 5 bases had no gene match. Germline values: CDR1 WNHNN, CDR2 SYGVQD (reference sequence). The CDR3 loop spans 14 amino acids. As DNA, the CDR3 is TGCGCCAGCAGTGGGGGACAGGGGTGGTCTGAAGCTTTCTTT. It is translated as CASSGGQGWSEAFF.

The chain employs TRBV28 and TRBJ2-1, with 12 bases matching TRBD2. V lost 2 bases, J lost 12 bases, and 8 bases stayed unmatched. The CDR3 loop spans 15 amino acids. The germline gives CDR1 MDHEN, CDR2 SYDVKM. As DNA, the CDR3 is TGTGCCAGCAGTTTAGTTTCTAGCGGGAGGGACCGGCAGTTCTTC. This translates into CASSLVSSGRDRQFF.

The chain couples TRBV30 to TRBJ1-1, with D possibly being TRBD1 (6 bases). The V end lost 3 bases, the J end lost 6 bases, and 14 bases lay between the germline ends. The germline gives CDR1 GTSNPN, CDR2 SVGIG (reference sequence). CDR3 length equals 13 residues. The CDR3, as DNA: TGTGCCTGGAGAACCGACAGGTACCCTGAAGCTTTCTTT. Amino acids: CAWRTDRYPEAFF.

V is TRBV7-9 and J is TRBJ2-5; 10 nucleotides line up with TRBD2. Germline CDR1 SEHNR, CDR2 FQNEAQ (reference sequence). Trimming cost V 4 bases and J 4 bases; bases outside gene matches: 9. The CDR3 extends over 16 amino acids. The CDR3, as DNA: TGTGCCAGCAGCTCAGCGGGAGGGCCTAGCAGAGAGACCCAGTACTTC. Encoded protein: CASSSAGGPSRETQYF. The variable domain in full, with the rest retrieved from reference TRBV7-9 and TRBJ2-5, is DTGVSQNPRHKITKRGQNVTFRCDPISEHNRLYWYRQTLGQGPEFLTYFQNEAQLEKSRLLSDRFSAERPKGSFSTLEIQRTEQGDSAMYLCASSSAGGPSRETQYFGPGTRLLVL.